These T cell receptor beta chains were read from a single sample in a study of cytomegalovirus exposure and HLA in healthy donors. TCRdb keeps only in-frame clones here, not all; method: immunoSEQ multiplex PCR. In the table there are fewer than 200,000 clones, 70% to 80% of which are singletons. The sequenced material came from PBMCs. Receptors were obtained from a woman between 50 and 59 years old in good health and CMV-seronegative. The CDR3 runs from the conserved cysteine through the conserved F or W. D genes are given only for firm matches. Clone size is given for some rows only: seen once, a few or many times, or a class if the clone is expanded.

clone_size	v_call	d_call	j_call	cdr3_aa	cdr3_nt
.	TRBV5-4	.	TRBJ1-2	CASSRDLNRANFYGYTF	TGTGCCAGCAGCCGAGACCTAAACAGGGCCAACTTTTATGGCTACACCTTC
.	TRBV5-1	.	TRBJ2-7	CASSLRGRGEEQYF	TGCGCCAGCAGCCTCCGGGGCAGGGGGGAGGAGCAGTACTTC
.	TRBV9	.	TRBJ1-3	CASSVAPGGEGNTIYF	TGTGCCAGCAGCGTAGCCCCGGGAGGGGAGGGAAACACCATATATTTT
.	TRBV28	.	TRBJ1-2	CASRQGRANYGYTF	TGTGCCAGCAGGCAGGGGAGAGCTAACTATGGCTACACCTTC
.	TRBV10-2	.	TRBJ2-1	CASSEAYRNEQFF	TGCGCCAGCAGTGAGGCCTACAGAAATGAGCAGTTCTTC
few	TRBV7-2	TRBD2	TRBJ2-7	CASSLTRLAGAKYEQYF	TGTGCCAGCAGCTTAACCCGACTAGCGGGGGCGAAGTACGAGCAGTACTTC
.	TRBV7-9	.	TRBJ2-3	CASSLQQSTDTQYF	TGTGCCAGCAGCTTACAACAGAGCACAGATACGCAGTATTTT
few	TRBV18	.	TRBJ1-1	CASSADLNTEAFF	TGTGCCAGCTCAGCAGATTTGAACACTGAAGCTTTCTTT
.	TRBV27	TRBD1	TRBJ1-2	CASSSVRIRDRDSYGYTF	TGTGCCAGCAGTTCGGTCAGAATCCGGGACAGGGATTCCTATGGCTACACCTTC
.	TRBV5-6	.	TRBJ2-3	CASSSPASGRDTQYF	TGTGCCAGCAGCTCCCCCGCTTCGGGAAGAGATACGCAGTATTTT
once	TRBV19	TRBD1	TRBJ2-1	CASSIAPGQTYNEQFF	TGTGCCAGTAGTATAGCTCCGGGACAGACCTACAATGAGCAGTTCTTC
.	TRBV28	.	TRBJ2-7	CASSLPQGIREQYF	TGTGCCAGCAGTTTACCTCAGGGGATACGAGAACAGTACTTC
.	TRBV7-2	TRBD1	TRBJ1-2	CASGLGQQYGYTF	TGTGCCAGCGGCTTGGGACAGCAATATGGCTACACCTTC
.	TRBV19	.	TRBJ1-6	CASSMGGGGSPLHF	TGTGCCAGTAGTATGGGGGGTGGAGGTTCACCCCTCCACTTT
.	TRBV27	.	TRBJ1-2	CASSTNREPYGYTF	TGTGCCAGCAGTACAAACAGGGAACCTTATGGCTACACCTTC
.	TRBV7-9	TRBD1	TRBJ1-5	CASGLQGDQPQHF	TGTGCCAGCGGATTACAGGGGGATCAGCCCCAGCATTTT
once	TRBV2	.	TRBJ2-3	CASSLWGAPSTDTQYF	TGTGCCAGCAGTCTGTGGGGCGCTCCTAGCACAGATACGCAGTATTTT
.	TRBV15	.	TRBJ2-7	CATSRQESSYEQYF	TGTGCCACCAGCCGACAGGAAAGCTCCTACGAGCAGTACTTC
.	TRBV7-9	TRBD1	TRBJ1-1	CASSQGTVINTEAFF	TGTGCCAGCAGCCAAGGGACAGTCATTAACACTGAAGCTTTCTTT
.	TRBV7-2	.	TRBJ1-1	CASSSRVTEAFF	TGTGCCAGCAGCTCCAGGGTTACTGAAGCTTTCTTT
.	TRBV9	TRBD1	TRBJ1-1	CASSFKGGQNTEAFF	TGTGCCAGCAGCTTCAAAGGGGGCCAGAACACTGAAGCTTTCTTT
.	TRBV5-8	.	TRBJ2-3	CASSTRQVGDTQYF	TGTGCCAGCAGCACCCGACAGGTAGGAGATACGCAGTATTTT
.	TRBV20-1	.	TRBJ2-7	CSASPYEQYF	TGCAGTGCTAGCCCGTACGAGCAGTACTTC
.	TRBV4-3	TRBD1	TRBJ1-2	CASSQVGGGGYTF	TGCGCCAGCAGCCAAGTAGGGGGCGGAGGCTACACCTTC
few	TRBV4-3	.	TRBJ1-3	CASSQEQRNTIYF	TGCGCCAGCAGCCAAGAACAGCGAAACACCATATATTTT